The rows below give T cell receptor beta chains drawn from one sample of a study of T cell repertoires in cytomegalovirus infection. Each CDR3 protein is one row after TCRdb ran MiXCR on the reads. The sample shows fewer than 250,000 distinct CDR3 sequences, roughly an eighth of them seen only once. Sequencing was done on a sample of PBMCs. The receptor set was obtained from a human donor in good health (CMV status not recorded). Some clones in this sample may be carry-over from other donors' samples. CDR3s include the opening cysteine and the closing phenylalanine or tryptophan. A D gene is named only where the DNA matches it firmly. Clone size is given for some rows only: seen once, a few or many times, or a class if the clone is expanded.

TGTGCCAGCAGAGACACAGGGTCCTACGAGCAGTACTTC,CASRDTGSYEQYF,many,TRBV12-3/TRBV12-4,-,TRBJ2-7
TGTGCCAGCAGCCAAAGTGGTGGGCCTCAAGCTTTCTTT,CASSQSGGPQAFF,many,TRBV7-2,-,TRBJ1-1
TGTGCCAGTTGGAGAGGGACGGAGGGGGATCAGCCCCAGCATTTT,CASWRGTEGDQPQHF,many,TRBV19,-,TRBJ1-5
TGTGCCTGGAGCCGACAGAGCTCCTACGAGCAGTACTTC,CAWSRQSSYEQYF,few,TRBV30,-,TRBJ2-7
TGTGCCAGCAGCGTCTCGTGGCAGGGATCGTCCGAGCAGTACTTC,CASSVSWQGSSEQYF,-,TRBV11-2,-,TRBJ2-7
TGTGCCAGCAGCTATACAGGGGGGAATTCACCCCTCCACTTT,CASSYTGGNSPLHF,many,TRBV7-2,TRBD1,TRBJ1-6
TGTGCCAGCAGCTTAAGCGGGAGGGCCGCTGGGGCCAACGTCCTGACTTTC,CASSLSGRAAGANVLTF,many,TRBV7-9,TRBD2,TRBJ2-6
TGCGCCAGCAGCGACCCGAACACCGGGGAGCTGTTTTTT,CASSDPNTGELFF,few,TRBV5-1,-,TRBJ2-2
TGTGCCAGCCGGACAGGGGGAGGCCACGAGCAGTACTTC,CASRTGGGHEQYF,few,TRBV6-5,TRBD1,TRBJ2-7
TGTGCCAGCAGCTTACGGGCACCCTACGAGCAGTACTTC,CASSLRAPYEQYF,many,TRBV7-9,-,TRBJ2-7
TGTGCCAGCAGTTTAAGCGGGAGTGATACGCAGTATTTT,CASSLSGSDTQYF,-,TRBV12-3/TRBV12-4,TRBD2,TRBJ2-3
TGTGCCAGCAGAGCCTCCGGGGTGGGGGACGAAGCCAAAAACATTCAGTACTTC,CASRASGVGDEAKNIQYF,many,TRBV12-3/TRBV12-4,-,TRBJ2-4
TGCGCCAGCCAATTCGGGAGAGAAACTGAAGCTTTCTTT,CASQFGRETEAFF,many,TRBV10-2,-,TRBJ1-1
TGCAGTGCTCAAGTCCTCGGCCATGGCTACACCTTC,CSAQVLGHGYTF,-,TRBV20-1,-,TRBJ1-2
TGCAGCGTTGTCGCGGGACTAGCGGGAGTCCCAGAATACAATGAGCAGTTCTTC,CSVVAGLAGVPEYNEQFF,few,TRBV29-1,TRBD2,TRBJ2-1
TGTGCCAGCAGTCCAAGTCGGACAGGAGGCGACTATGGCTACACCTTC,CASSPSRTGGDYGYTF,few,TRBV6-5,TRBD1,TRBJ1-2
TGTGCCAGCAGTTCCATGGGGAGGCACGACACAGATACGCAGTATTTT,CASSSMGRHDTDTQYF,-,TRBV6-2/TRBV6-3,-,TRBJ2-3
TGTGCCAGCAGCTTAGAAGCGAGTAGCCAAGAGACCCAGTACTTC,CASSLEASSQETQYF,many,TRBV7-2,-,TRBJ2-5